Each of the 14 T cell receptor beta chains below was sequenced from the same sample in a study of blood T cell repertoires in COVID-19. Repertoires were generated with immunoSEQ multiplex PCR, while TCRdb's copy carries only in-frame clones and drops some. The table shows some 66,000 clones, with about 91% occurring only once. The sample consisted of peripheral blood. Receptor source: a human donor in a cohort sampled during active COVID-19.

This clone has just one count. The rearrangement uses TRBV28 and TRBJ2-7; 7 bases map to TRBD1. There are 14 residues in the CDR3. Unmatched junction bases numbered 6, after V lost 5 bases and J lost 2 bases. Looked up from germline, CDR1 is MDHEN and CDR2 is SYDVKM. The CDR3 is CASSVNRGTYEQYF. In DNA, the CDR3 is TGTGCCAGCAGTGTAAACAGGGGCACCTACGAGCAGTACTTC.

The chain carries TRBV7-8 and TRBJ2-7; the match to TRBD2 covers 7 bases. After removal of 2 bases from V and 3 bases from J, the junction contained 7 bases not matched to a gene. The CDR3 extends over 15 amino acids. Germline CDR1 reads SGHVS; CDR2 reads FQNEAQ. The DNA for the CDR3 is TGTGCCAGCAGCTTACGGGAGGTAGCGGGCTACGAGCAGTACTTC. It specifies CASSLREVAGYEQYF.

Comments on this clone: One junction end disagrees with the germline gene, perhaps due to a read error. This chain uses TRBV7-9 with TRBJ1-1; D perhaps matches TRBD1 (5 bases). The CDR3 covers 15 residues. Germline lookup yields CDR1 SEHNR and CDR2 FQNEAQ (reference sequence). The CDR3 DNA reads as TGTACCAGCAGCTTCAGACAGACGGAGAACACTGAAGCTTTCTTT. This encodes CTSSFRQTENTEAFF.

The chain recombines TRBV27 with TRBJ1-2; unclear D gene. Germline assignment: CDR1 MNHEY and CDR2 SMNVEV (reference sequence). The length of the CDR3 is 15 residues. The V gene lost 3 bases and the J gene lost 3 bases, with 14 bases spanning the gap. The CDR3 is CASSFKGGDDYGYTF. CDR3 coding DNA: TGTGCCAGCAGTTTCAAGGGAGGCGACGACTATGGCTACACCTTC.

The V call is TRBV2, the J call TRBJ1-4, with unresolved D. Germline lookup yields CDR1 SNHLY and CDR2 FYNNEI. Trimming pared 7 bases from V and 0 bases from J, leaving 12 bases between. The CDR3 loop spans 15 amino acids. Here the CDR3 reads CASTNALATNEKLFF. CDR3 bases: TGTGCCAGCACAAACGCATTAGCAACTAATGAAAAACTGTTTTTT.

The chain links TRBV7-2 to TRBJ1-2; D unclear. Germline V lookup: CDR1 SGHTA, CDR2 FQGNSA. The CDR3 contains 16 residues. The V and J ends lost 0 bases and 0 bases respectively, with 11 bases between them. The CDR3 nucleotides read TGTGCCAGCAGCTTAGCTTCCGCCGCTACTAACTATGGCTACACCTTC. Amino acids: CASSLASAATNYGYTF.

This clone was picked up a small number of times. The chain uses TRBV10-3 and TRBJ2-3; TRBD2 matches 10 bases. The junction had 13 bases not matched to a gene; V was cut back by 0 bases and J by 4 bases. This CDR3 comprises 19 residues. Germline V gene data show CDR1 as ENHRY and CDR2 as SYGVKD. The CDR3 region is CAISESSAGASGSPDTQYF. The CDR3 bases are TGTGCCATCAGTGAGTCGAGTGCGGGGGCTAGCGGGAGTCCAGATACGCAGTATTTT.

The chain combines TRBV18 with TRBJ2-5; 7 nucleotides agree with TRBD1. CDR3 length: 15 amino acids. Germline CDR1 and CDR2: KGHSH and LQKENI. V lost 1 base to trimming and J lost 0 bases; unmatched junction nucleotides: 2. For the CDR3, the DNA is TGTGCCAGCTCACCACTGGGACAGTACCAAGAGACCCAGTACTTC. This codes for CASSPLGQYQETQYF.

The chain recombines TRBV7-6 with TRBJ2-1; TRBD2 might be the D (6 bases). Trimming cost V 1 base and J 0 bases, with 10 bases left between them. This CDR3 region has 16 residues. Germline V gene data show CDR1 as SGHVS and CDR2 as FNYEAQ. Written as DNA, the CDR3 is TGTGCCAGCAGCTTAGGGGCGGGGACCTCCTACAATGAGCAGTTCTTC. Translated, it gives CASSLGAGTSYNEQFF.

The chain couples TRBV18 to TRBJ2-5, with D possibly TRBD2 on 7 matching bases. V lost 2 bases, J lost 0 bases, and 16 bases lay in between. The CDR3 is 17 residues long. Germline CDR1 KGHSH, CDR2 LQKENI. The CDR3 here is CASSPGGPGGYQETQYF. CDR3 coding DNA: TGTGCCAGCTCACCAGGGGGCCCGGGGGGATACCAAGAGACCCAGTACTTC.

The chain joins TRBV7-3 to TRBJ2-7, with D possibly TRBD1 on 5 matching bases. The germline gives CDR1 SGHTA, CDR2 FQGTGA. V was trimmed by 6 bases and J by 4 bases, leaving 13 bases between them. The CDR3 spans 13 residues. The CDR3 protein is CASSLGRAYEQYF. The DNA for the CDR3 is TGTGCCAGCAGTCTCGGCAGGGCTTACGAGCAGTACTTC.

The chain has TRBV2 and TRBJ1-3; no reliable D call. Looked up from germline, CDR1 is SNHLY and CDR2 is FYNNEI. This CDR3 comprises 17 residues. Deletions cut 4 bases from V and 4 bases from J, with 20 bases between. CDR3 nucleotide sequence: TGTGCCAGCAGTGCACGTCGGACCGGACTTTCGGGAAACACCATATATTTT. Translated: CASSARRTGLSGNTIYF. Based on the CDR3 plus reference TRBV2 and TRBJ1-3, the full variable domain is EPEVTQTPSHQVTQMGQEVILRCVPISNHLYFYWYRQILGQKVEFLVSFYNNEISEKSEIFDDQFSVERPDGSNFTLKIRSTKLEDSAMYFCASSARRTGLSGNTIYFGEGSWLTVV.

Only one count was recorded for this clone. The V call is TRBV5-1, the J call TRBJ1-2, with a possible D match to TRBD1 (6 bases). CDR1 is SGHRS and CDR2 is YFSETQ in the germline V gene. Trimming shortened V by 0 bases and J by 5 bases, and 8 bases separated the two germline ends. This CDR3 contains 13 residues. The CDR3 loop reads CASSLEGQYGYTF. For the CDR3, the DNA is TGCGCCAGCAGCTTGGAGGGACAATATGGCTACACCTTC.

The V call is TRBV7-2, the J call TRBJ1-1; tentative D call: TRBD1 (5 bases). The germline V and J ends were trimmed by 4 bases and 0 bases, with 12 bases remaining between them. The germline CDR1 and CDR2 sequences are SGHTA and FQGNSA. There are 15 residues in the CDR3. CDR3 bases: TGTGCCAGCAGCTGGGGGGGGGTCATGAACACTGAAGCTTTCTTT. Translated, it gives CASSWGGVMNTEAFF.